Listed below are T cell receptor beta chains from one sample, sequenced in a study of cytomegalovirus exposure and HLA in healthy donors. Generated by immunoSEQ multiplex PCR, the TCRdb table keeps only in-frame clones and is missing some. This sample has roughly 160,000 clones; about four fifths occur once, and the top ten carry roughly 8%. What was sequenced was PBMCs. Source of these receptors: a male donor in good health and CMV-seropositive. Each CDR3 is given with its conserved first and last residue. The D gene is left open where the match is weak. Only some rows state a clone size, as once, few, many or a class for expanded clones.

TRBV30,TRBJ1-4,.,.,CAWSAVAANEKLFF,TGTGCCTGGAGTGCCGTGGCAGCTAATGAAAAACTGTTTTTT
TRBV28,TRBJ1-3,.,TRBD1,CASSLSDRGKNTIYF,TGTGCCAGCAGTTTGTCGGACAGGGGGAAAAACACCATATATTTT
TRBV6-6,TRBJ2-7,.,TRBD2,CASTPGAGLAAREQYF,TGTGCCAGCACCCCCGGGGCCGGACTAGCGGCACGCGAGCAGTACTTC
TRBV19,TRBJ2-4,.,TRBD1,CASSDKGQGLPVTENIQYF,TGTGCCAGTAGCGATAAAGGACAGGGGTTACCTGTCACCGAAAACATTCAGTACTTC
TRBV7-8,TRBJ2-3,few,.,CASSFRQYKADTQYF,TGTGCCAGCAGCTTTAGACAGTACAAGGCAGATACGCAGTATTTT
TRBV19,TRBJ2-6,.,TRBD1,CASSIGTAGANVLTF,TGTGCCAGTAGTATCGGGACAGCTGGGGCCAACGTCCTGACTTTC
TRBV15,TRBJ1-5,few,.,CATSRDIVAGTVGNQPQHF,TGTGCCACCAGCAGAGATATTGTTGCGGGGACCGTAGGCAATCAGCCCCAGCATTTT
TRBV19,TRBJ2-7,.,TRBD2,CASSKAGGLSYEQYF,TGTGCCAGTAGTAAAGCGGGAGGGCTTTCCTACGAGCAGTACTTC
TRBV7-9,TRBJ1-2,.,.,CSSSFGTLRGYTF,TGTTCCAGCAGCTTCGGGACACTTCGGGGCTACACCTTC
TRBV27,TRBJ2-1,.,TRBD1,CASSPGQGFNEQFF,TGTGCCAGCAGTCCAGGACAGGGTTTCAATGAGCAGTTCTTC
TRBV7-2,TRBJ2-5,.,TRBD2,CASSLVLAGGQETQYF,TGTGCCAGCAGCTTAGTGCTAGCGGGGGGCCAAGAGACCCAGTACTTC
TRBV19,TRBJ2-1,.,.,CASSIIRGSYNEQFF,TGTGCCAGTAGTATAATCAGGGGCTCCTACAATGAGCAGTTCTTC
TRBV4-1,TRBJ2-3,.,.,CASSPGLIGTTDTQYF,TGCGCCAGCAGCCCCGGACTAATCGGGACCACAGATACGCAGTATTTT
TRBV7-2,TRBJ2-7,once,.,CASSGMDFGGEQYF,TGTGCCAGCAGCGGGATGGACTTTGGGGGCGAGCAGTACTTC